This T cell receptor beta chain was sequenced for a study of graft-versus-host responses after intestinal transplantation. Only in-frame clones appear in the TCRdb table, and some are missing; sequencing was by immunoSEQ multiplex PCR. Here the sample spans 77,000 or so clones, roughly 90% being singletons. The CDR3 totals 16 residues. Germline values: CDR1 LGHNT, CDR2 FRNRAP. Trimming cost V 3 bases and J 0 bases, with 13 bases left between them. The chain combines TRBV12-5 with TRBJ2-3; D is unclear. The source of this sequence is a human patient who received an intestinal transplant, so some T cells may come from the graft donor. Sequences were derived from PBMCs, sampled 98 days after intestinal transplantation. CDR3 sequence reads: CASGFSDTASTDTQYF. The CDR3 DNA reads as TGTGCTAGTGGTTTCTCGGATACCGCTAGCACAGATACGCAGTATTTT.